The entry that follows covers one T cell receptor beta chain sequence. It lacks a known antigen. Nothing much larger sits one base from this clone, and base qualities are not available. Sequencing was performed on an Illumina HiSeq 1500. The public reads were quality trimmed at Q25 with fastp and then assembled into clones with MiXCR by TCRdb, keeping productive beta chains. Rows matching on CDR3 protein sequence are summarized as one entry with the most common DNA and genes. The sample table holds about 350,000 distinct CDR3 sequences, of which nearly 35% were seen once. The ten largest account for 13% of the sample. Sequences MNHEY (CDR1) and SVGEGT (CDR2) are obtained from the germline V gene. Measured from the cysteine to the phenylalanine, the CDR3 is 17 residues long. Of all the DNA, just the CDR3 is kept, 51 bases in frame from base 1. A distance of 20 bases separates the germline ends of V and J, which lose 6 bases and 2 bases respectively.

The sample's treatment or condition label is to be understood as: in vitro stimulation with specific CMV peptide epitopes to enrich CMV-specific T cells. This sample was taken from a study of T cell repertoires in cytomegalovirus infection (dated 2019 in TCRdb). Background on the whole study: Alongside well-studied HLA-B-restricted epitopes, the peptide stimulations were aimed at recently identified HLA-C-restricted CMV epitopes, whose presentation resists viral immunomodulation. Because public TCR beta signatures pointed to carriage of CMV infection together with the matching HLA type, the HLA type of each donor mattered for the analysis.

What the research found in general, with its limitations: Cumulative frequency of public TCR beta family members discriminated carriers of CMV infection plus the relevant HLA type in this cohort and an independent approximately 350-donor cohort. The ex vivo response was dominated by HLA-C-restricted CMV-specific TCR beta clonotypes, and the single most frequent clonotype in two of eight donors was supplied by these HLA-C-restricted clonotypes.

Here the chain combines TRBV6-2 or TRBV6-3 and TRBJ1-5; the D region possibly corresponds to TRBD1 (6 bases align). This clonotype originated in a human donor in good health (CMV status not recorded). Some clones in this sample may be carry-over from other donors' samples. Specimen: cultured PBMCs, collected from culture after CMV antigen stimulation. The CDR3 is CASSPPGRGQGNQPQHF. The bases are TGTGCCAGCAGCCCCCCCGGGAGGGGACAAGGCAATCAGCCCCAGCATTTT.